These 29 T cell receptor beta chains originate from one sample sequenced in a study of read filtering for tumor transcriptome and immune sequencing. This library used about 400 ng RNA and molecular barcoded adaptors spanning alpha/delta and beta/gamma chains. Each CDR3 protein gets one entry after TCRdb re-called the reads with MiXCR. The data contain 50,000 or so distinct CDR3 sequences, about 12% of them singletons. Sequencing was carried out using a population of CD138-negative cells sorted from bone marrow. The receptor source for this set is a donor older than 35 with multiple myeloma.

About this clonotype: A read error may explain this, as a much larger clone is one base away. No conserved phenylalanine or tryptophan is present at the end of the CDR3, so a read error is the likely explanation. The J gene is TRBJ1-1, the V gene TRBV20-1; the D gene is possibly TRBD1 (5 bases). The length of the CDR3 is 14 residues. V lost 6 bases to trimming and J lost 1 base, with 15 bases between them. The germline CDR1 and CDR2 sequences are DFQATT and SNEGSKA (reference sequence). The CDR3 DNA reads as TGCAGTGCCCCTATCAGGGCGGAGAACACTGAAGCTTTCCTT. Amino acids: CSAPIRAENTEAFL.

This clonotype was seen only a few times. This sequence joins TRBV5-1 and TRBJ2-6; D remains unclear. In germline, CDR1 is SGHRS, CDR2 YFSETQ. The V end lost 2 bases, the J end lost 0 bases, and 6 bases lay between the germline ends. The CDR3 runs 15 residues. The CDR3 DNA sequence: TGCGCCAGCAGCTTTCAAGCCTCTGGGGCCAACGTCCTGACTTTC. It translates to CASSFQASGANVLTF.

The chain is built from TRBV12-3 or TRBV12-4 and TRBJ1-3; 7 bases map to TRBD1. The CDR3 extends over 16 amino acids. V gave up 7 bases and J gave up 0 bases; unmatched junction bases: 9. This CDR3 reads CASTPQGLSSGNTIYF. The CDR3 nucleotides are TGTGCCAGCACCCCACAGGGGTTATCCTCTGGAAACACCATATATTTT.

A remark on this clonotype: This may be a read error: a much more frequent sequence differs by one nucleotide. The chain has TRBV20-1 and TRBJ2-7; TRBD1 is a possible D gene (6 bases). V was pared by 6 bases and J by 4 bases, with 16 bases between. The CDR3 spans 13 residues. The germline gives CDR1 DFQATT, CDR2 SNEGSKA (reference sequence). The CDR3, as DNA: TGCAGTGCCCGCCCTACAGGGTGGTACGAGCAGTACTTC. Translating it yields CSARPTGWYEQYF.

This clonotype was observed many times. The chain links TRBV14 to TRBJ1-2; 11 bases line up with TRBD1. Germline trimming cut 4 bases from V and 5 bases from J; bases unmatched to any gene: 6. The germline CDR1 and CDR2 sequences are SGHDN and FVKESK. The CDR3 runs 15 residues. The CDR3 bases are TGTGCCAGCAGCCGTGGACAGGGGGCTGTGTATGGCTACACCTTC. Encoded protein: CASSRGQGAVYGYTF. Complete variable domain (other parts from reference TRBV14 and TRBJ1-2): EAGVTQFPSHSVIEKGQTVTLRCDPISGHDNLYWYRRVMGKEIKFLLHFVKESKQDESGMPNNRFLAERTGGTYSTLKVQPAELEDSGVYFCASSRGQGAVYGYTFGSGTRLTVV.

In this sample, this clonotype turned up many times. The rearrangement uses TRBV5-5 and TRBJ2-7; 9 bases align to TRBD1. CDR1 and CDR2 (germline): SGHKS, YYEKEE (reference sequence). The length of the CDR3 is 15 residues. V was clipped by 7 bases and J by 1 base; unmatched bases: 9. CDR3 protein: CASAPGQGRSYEQYF. CDR3 nucleotides: TGTGCCAGCGCTCCGGGACAGGGTAGATCCTACGAGCAGTACTTC.

Ten or more counts support this clonotype. The chain joins TRBV4-1 to TRBJ1-2, with no clear D. Trimming took 4 bases from V and 9 from J, leaving 15 bases between them. CDR1 and CDR2 (germline): MGHRA, YSYEKL. CDR3 size: 13 residues. This chain's CDR3 is CASSPRRGVRYTF. The CDR3 region has the DNA TGCGCCAGCAGCCCCAGGCGCGGGGTACGCTACACCTTC.

This clonotype was counted at least ten times. V usage is TRBV7-9 and J usage is TRBJ2-1, with 9 bases lining up with TRBD2. The germline V gene has CDR1 SEHNR and CDR2 FQNEAQ (reference sequence). CDR3 length equals 14 residues. Losses at the gene ends were 5 bases for V and 6 bases for J; bases not matched to a gene: 5. CDR3 sequence: CASSPGLAPNEQFF. The CDR3 DNA follows: TGTGCCAGCAGCCCGGGACTAGCACCCAATGAGCAGTTCTTC. Looking up the rest from reference TRBV7-9 and TRBJ2-1 gives the full variable domain: DTGVSQNPRHKITKRGQNVTFRCDPISEHNRLYWYRQTLGQGPEFLTYFQNEAQLEKSRLLSDRFSAERPKGSFSTLEIQRTEQGDSAMYLCASSPGLAPNEQFFGPGTRLTVL.

This clonotype was counted once. The chain couples TRBV20-1 to TRBJ1-5; D is unresolved. Trimming removed 6 bases from V and 7 bases from J, with 13 bases in between. CDR3 length: 12 amino acids. Germline V gene data show CDR1 as DFQATT and CDR2 as SNEGSKA (reference sequence). CDR3 region: CSAHSIGQPQHF. CDR3 nucleotide sequence: TGCAGTGCGCACAGTATCGGGCAGCCCCAGCATTTT.

The table lists this clonotype with many counts. This chain joins TRBV5-1 and TRBJ2-3; 8 bases line up with TRBD2. The ends lost 6 bases at V and 2 bases at J; junction bases unmatched: 8. The germline gives CDR1 SGHRS, CDR2 YFSETQ. The CDR3 loop spans 15 amino acids. The CDR3 sequence is CASNPKRGSTDTQYF. The CDR3 coding sequence is TGCGCCAGCAACCCCAAGCGGGGGTCCACAGATACGCAGTATTTT.

Concerning this clonotype: This clone may be a read error of a much larger clone one base away. This chain joins TRBV7-9 and TRBJ2-5, with D perhaps matching TRBD1 (6 bases). The CDR3 contains 14 residues. The germline V gene encodes CDR1 SEHNR and CDR2 FQNEAQ (reference sequence). The CDR3 sequence: CASGLGQIQETQYF. In nucleotides, the CDR3 is TGTGCCAGCGGCTTAGGACAGATCCAAGAGACCCAGTACTTC.

The table lists this clonotype with many counts. The gene calls are TRBV3-1 and TRBJ1-2; D is uncertain. Germline CDR1 is LGHDT and CDR2 is YNNKEL (reference sequence). The CDR3 covers 14 residues. V was pared by 1 base and J by 3 bases, with 9 bases between. CDR3 DNA sequence: TGTGCCAGCAGCCAAGCTGCGGGGTACTATGGCTACACCTTC. Its protein product is CASSQAAGYYGYTF.

This clonotype has only a few counts. The chain recombines TRBV7-6 with TRBJ1-2; maybe TRBD1 (5 bases). Looked up from germline, CDR1 is SGHVS and CDR2 is FNYEAQ. CDR3 length equals 14 residues. Trimming removed 5 bases from V and 2 bases from J, with 12 bases in between. CDR3 residues: CASSPRQNNYGYTF. In DNA form, the CDR3 reads TGTGCCAGCAGCCCCCGACAGAACAACTATGGCTACACCTTC.

This clonotype appeared many times. The chain carries TRBV19 and TRBJ2-6; D gene ambiguous. Trimming left V 11 bases short and J 2 bases short, with 16 bases between. This CDR3 spans 15 amino acids. Germline-derived CDR1 and CDR2 are LNHDA and SQIVND (reference sequence). CDR3 loop: CAAQGSVPGANVLTF. The CDR3 nucleotides are TGTGCCGCCCAAGGATCGGTGCCTGGGGCCAACGTCCTGACTTTC. Filled out from reference TRBV19 and TRBJ2-6, the complete variable domain reads DGGITQSPKYLFRKEGQNVTLSCEQNLNHDAMYWYRQDPGQGLRLIYYSQIVNDFQKGDIAEGYSVSREKKESFPLTVTSAQKNPTAFYLCAAQGSVPGANVLTFGAGSRLTVL.

This clonotype has ten or more counts. This chain links TRBV7-2 with TRBJ1-4, with 8 positions matching TRBD1. This CDR3 contains 14 residues. The junction had 6 bases not matched to a gene; V was cut back by 5 bases and J by 7 bases. Germline lookup yields CDR1 SGHTA and CDR2 FQGNSA. As DNA, the CDR3 is TGTGCCAGCAGCACGCAGGGGGCCGGTGAAAAACTGTTTTTT. Amino acids: CASSTQGAGEKLFF. Full variable domain (rest looked up from reference TRBV7-2 and TRBJ1-4): GAGVSQSPSNKVTEKGKDVELRCDPISGHTALYWYRQSLGQGLEFLIYFQGNSAPDKSGLPSDRFSAERTGGSVSTLTIQRTQQEDSAVYLCASSTQGAGEKLFFGSGTQLSVL.

Ten or more counts support this clonotype. The chain couples TRBV6-1 to TRBJ2-7, with D uncertain. The CDR3 contains 14 residues. The germline V gene has CDR1 MNHNS and CDR2 SASEGT. V lost 6 bases and J 2 bases, leaving 14 bases between the germline ends. The CDR3 nucleotides read TGTGCCAGCAGACCACGCGGCGGCCCCTACGAGCAGTACTTC. It translates to CASRPRGGPYEQYF.

As concerns this clonotype: Being one base from a much bigger clone, this may be a read error. As the CDR3 is not closed by the conserved phenylalanine or tryptophan, this likely results from a read error. The rearrangement links TRBV11-2 to TRBJ2-2, with D possibly TRBD1 on 6 matching bases. The CDR3 has 16 residues. V was clipped by 2 bases and J by 3 bases, with 13 bases between them. Per the germline V gene, CDR1 is SGHAT and CDR2 is FQNNGV. The CDR3 DNA reads as TGTGCCAGCAGCTTATCCAGGGGAGCAGACACCGGGGAGCTGTTTCTT. This sequence encodes CASSLSRGADTGELFL.

This clonotype occurred many times. The rearrangement joins TRBV20-1 to TRBJ1-1; TRBD1 aligns across 8 bases. The CDR3 contains 14 residues. The V segment lost 6 bases and the J segment 4 bases; nucleotides outside the gene matches: 10. CDR1 DFQATT and CDR2 SNEGSKA come from the germline V gene (reference sequence). CDR3 bases: TGCAGTGCGGAGGGCGGACAGGGTGGCACTGAAGCTTTCTTT. Amino acid sequence: CSAEGGQGGTEAFF.

This clonotype was counted only a few times. The chain uses TRBV2 and TRBJ2-3, with 9 bases that match TRBD2. V was clipped by 6 bases and J by 1 base; unmatched bases: 2. The CDR3 runs 14 residues. From germline, CDR1 is SNHLY and CDR2 FYNNEI. CDR3 in DNA: TGTGCCAGCAGGTCTAGCGGGGGCACAGATACGCAGTATTTT. Protein sequence: CASRSSGGTDTQYF. The entire variable domain, with the rest obtained from reference TRBV2 and TRBJ2-3, is as follows: EPEVTQTPSHQVTQMGQEVILRCVPISNHLYFYWYRQILGQKVEFLVSFYNNEISEKSEIFDDQFSVERPDGSNFTLKIRSTKLEDSAMYFCASRSSGGTDTQYFGPGTRLTVL.

Remarks on this clonotype: Possible read error: a much larger clone is one base away. This chain connects TRBV29-1 to TRBJ2-1; the match to TRBD1 covers 9 bases. Germline V gene sequence: CDR1 SQVTM, CDR2 ANQGSEA. The CDR3 sequence is 16 residues long. For the CDR3, the DNA is TGCAGCGTTGATTCCGGGACAGGGTCCTCCTACAATGGGCAGTTCTTC. Translation: CSVDSGTGSSYNGQFF.

In its sample, this clonotype was seen many times. The rearrangement links TRBV9 to TRBJ2-1; no reliable D call. Germline CDR1 and CDR2: SGDLS and YYNGEE. This CDR3 contains 12 residues. V was trimmed by 4 bases and J by 7 bases, leaving 9 bases between them. This chain's CDR3 is CASSLRMNEQFF. The CDR3 DNA sequence: TGTGCCAGCAGCCTTCGGATGAATGAGCAGTTCTTC.

The sample holds a few counts of this clonotype. A much bigger clone sits one base away, suggesting this may be a read error. The CDR3 spells CSVDREGDEQYF. CDR3 nucleotide sequence: TGCAGCGTTGACAGGGAGGGCGACGAGCAGTACTTC. This chain connects TRBV29-1 to TRBJ2-7, with TRBD2 identical over 7 bases. The ends lost 3 bases at V and 5 bases at J; junction bases unmatched: 4. The CDR3 spans 12 residues. In germline, CDR1 is SQVTM, CDR2 ANQGSEA.

This clonotype was picked up many times. The genes are TRBV6-2 or TRBV6-3 and TRBJ1-5; no firm D call. Germline V gene lookup returns CDR1 MNHEY and CDR2 SVGEGT. The CDR3 contains 12 residues. The ends were cut back, 5 bases at V and 7 bases at J, with 9 bases in the middle. In nucleotides, the CDR3 is TGTGCCAGCAGTGGGCAGACGCAGCCCCAGCATTTT. It translates to CASSGQTQPQHF.

This clonotype was counted ten times or more. The V call is TRBV7-3, the J call TRBJ2-1, with D unclear. With 2 bases removed from V and 6 bases from J, the gap between germline ends came to 11 bases. Germline V CDR1 and CDR2: SGHTA, FQGTGA. The CDR3 has 14 amino acids. In DNA form, the CDR3 reads TGTGCCAGCAGCTTATACGGGCAGGCCAATGAGCAGTTCTTC. Protein product: CASSLYGQANEQFF.

The table lists this clonotype with many counts. V gene TRBV20-1 combines with J gene TRBJ2-1, with D perhaps TRBD1 or TRBD2 (6 bases each). The ends were cut back, 0 bases at V and 8 bases at J, with 17 bases in the middle. This CDR3 spans 15 amino acids. The germline V gene has CDR1 DFQATT and CDR2 SNEGSKA (reference sequence). The CDR3 is CSARDGVKGGHEQFF. The CDR3 region has the DNA TGCAGTGCTAGAGATGGGGTTAAAGGGGGGCATGAGCAGTTCTTC.

This clonotype was counted at least ten times. The V call is TRBV12-3 or TRBV12-4, the J call TRBJ2-3; 8 bases line up with TRBD1. J was trimmed by 1 base and V by 6 bases; bases with no gene match: 6. The CDR3 consists of 15 residues. The CDR3 region has the DNA TGTGCCAGCAGGAAGGGGACAGGAGGCACAGATACGCAGTATTTT. Its translation: CASRKGTGGTDTQYF.

This chain links TRBV10-1 with TRBJ2-1; 12 nucleotides match TRBD2. Losses at the gene ends were 3 bases for V and 4 bases for J; bases not matched to a gene: 1. From germline, CDR1 is WNHNN and CDR2 SYGVQD (reference sequence). The CDR3 extends over 15 amino acids. The CDR3 spells CASSEGLAGYNEQFF. Here the CDR3 DNA reads TGCGCCAGCAGTGAAGGACTAGCGGGGTACAATGAGCAGTTCTTC.

This sequence joins TRBV19 and TRBJ2-7; perhaps TRBD2 as D (6 bases). Germline assignment: CDR1 LNHDA and CDR2 SQIVND (reference sequence). The CDR3 consists of 15 residues. The V and J ends lost 5 bases and 3 bases respectively, with 17 bases between them. The CDR3 region is CASSPRGVGRYEQYF. In DNA, the CDR3 is TGTGCCAGTAGTCCCCGCGGGGTTGGACGCTACGAGCAGTACTTC.

This clonotype was seen at least ten times. For the CDR3, the DNA is TGTGCCATCAAGGGGACAGGGGTAGATGAAAAACTGTTTTTT. It is translated as CAIKGTGVDEKLFF. The chain carries TRBV10-3 and TRBJ1-4; TRBD1 aligns across 10 bases. Trimming took 7 bases from V and 6 from J; bases not matched to a gene: 5. The CDR3 totals 14 residues. Germline V gives CDR1 ENHRY, CDR2 SYGVKD.